The rows below give T cell receptor beta chains drawn from one sample of a study of response to subunit inactivated influenza vaccine. Each CDR3 protein is one row after TCRdb ran MiXCR on the RT-PCR reads. The sample lists about 300,000 distinct CDR3 sequences; around 20% were seen once. The material was PBMCs from blood, obtained 21 months after vaccination. All receptors derive from a man between 50 and 70 years old who received an inactivated influenza vaccine. The CDR3 runs from the conserved cysteine through the conserved F or W. A D gene is named only where the DNA matches it firmly. The size of a clone is reported for some rows only, either as once, few or many, or as a class for expanded clones.

d_call	clone_size	v_call	j_call	cdr3_nt	cdr3_aa
TRBD2	few	TRBV5-1	TRBJ2-3	TGCGCCAGCAGCTCGGGAGTTATTAGCGGGGGGGCAGATACGCAGTATTTT	CASSSGVISGGADTQYF
-	-	TRBV12-5	TRBJ2-1	TGTGCTAGTGGTTTGGTACTGGGCGGGCCGGCTTTGGACAATGAGCAGTTCTTC	CASGLVLGGPALDNEQFF
-	-	TRBV12-3/TRBV12-4	TRBJ1-2	TGTGCCAGCAGCCCCGGCCCCCCGGATGGCTACACCTTC	CASSPGPPDGYTF
-	few	TRBV5-1	TRBJ1-1	TGCGCCAGCAGCTTGGCCTATTGGGCCTTGAACACTGAAGCTTTCTTT	CASSLAYWALNTEAFF
-	many	TRBV6-5	TRBJ2-6	TGTGCCAGCAGTCACCGGACCTCTGGGGCCAACGTCCTGACTTTC	CASSHRTSGANVLTF
-	few	TRBV20-1	TRBJ2-7	TGCAGTGCTAGCAGGGGTTTTGCCACCTACGAGCAGTACTTC	CSASRGFATYEQYF
TRBD2	-	TRBV28	TRBJ2-3	TGTGCCAGCAGCTTCCCGCTAGCGGAAGGGGTCGATACGCAGTATTTT	CASSFPLAEGVDTQYF
-	-	TRBV6-1	TRBJ1-5	TGTGCCAGCAAGAGCGGGAGCGGGGGCAATCAGCCCCAGCATTTT	CASKSGSGGNQPQHF
TRBD1	many	TRBV4-2	TRBJ1-2	TGTGCCAGCAGCCAGGAAACCGGGACAGGGGGCGACTACACCTTC	CASSQETGTGGDYTF
-	-	TRBV11-2	TRBJ1-3	TGTGCCAGCAGCTTAGAGGTCTCCTTTGGAAACACCATATATTTT	CASSLEVSFGNTIYF
TRBD1	few	TRBV12-3/TRBV12-4	TRBJ2-6	TGTGCCAGCAGTTCATTACGCGGACAGGTGGGCCCTCTGGGGGCCAACGTCCTGACTTTC	CASSSLRGQVGPLGANVLTF
-	many	TRBV5-1	TRBJ2-1	TGCGCCAGCAGCTGGAAAGGGAACAACCCCTACAATGAGCAGTTCTTC	CASSWKGNNPYNEQFF
-	few	TRBV28	TRBJ1-4	TGTGCCAGCAGTTTAGCACAGGAAGGTGAAAAACTGTTTTTT	CASSLAQEGEKLFF
TRBD1	few	TRBV5-1	TRBJ2-2	TGCGCCAGCAGCTTGTCAACAGGGGACACCGGGGAGCTGTTTTTT	CASSLSTGDTGELFF
-	-	TRBV20-1	TRBJ2-5	TGCAGTGCCCCCGGGCCTTACCAAGAGACCCAGTACTTC	CSAPGPYQETQYF
-	-	TRBV19	TRBJ2-5	TGTGCCAGTAGTAACGGGAAAGAGACCCAGTACTTC	CASSNGKETQYF
-	-	TRBV20-1	TRBJ2-7	TGCAGTGCGATAATCCCGGGAACAGGGAGCTCCTACGAGCAGTACTTC	CSAIIPGTGSSYEQYF
-	-	TRBV7-2	TRBJ2-1	TGTGCCAGCAGCTTATCATGGGGACTCGCCTACAATGAGCAGTTCTTC	CASSLSWGLAYNEQFF
TRBD2	many	TRBV30	TRBJ2-1	TGTGCCTGGGGAGTAAACCGTCTAGCGGGCCTCCCAAATGAGCAGTTCTTC	CAWGVNRLAGLPNEQFF
-	-	TRBV20-1	TRBJ1-2	TGCAGCGGGGGCTATGGCTACACCTTC	CSGGYGYTF
-	few	TRBV20-1	TRBJ2-1	TGCAGTGCTAGAGAATACAATGAGCAGTTCTTC	CSAREYNEQFF
-	many	TRBV3-1	TRBJ1-6	TGTGCCAGCTCAGGCAGAAGCAATTCACCCCTCCACTTT	CASSGRSNSPLHF
-	few	TRBV20-1	TRBJ1-6	TGCAGTGCTCGGACGGAGAGCTCCTATAATTCACCCCTCCACTTT	CSARTESSYNSPLHF
-	-	TRBV7-2	TRBJ2-7	TGTGCCAGCAGCTTAGGACTGGGATACTACGAGCAGTACTTC	CASSLGLGYYEQYF
TRBD1	-	TRBV5-8	TRBJ2-7	TGTGCCAGCCACCGGGACAGTCCCTACGAGCAGTACTTC	CASHRDSPYEQYF
-	-	TRBV20-1	TRBJ2-2	TGCAGTGCTAGAGCGGGGTCAGAGAACACCGGGGAGCTGTTTTTT	CSARAGSENTGELFF
-	many	TRBV7-9	TRBJ1-1	TGTGCCAGCAGCTTAGACCACACTGAAGCTTTCTTT	CASSLDHTEAFF
-	few	TRBV5-6	TRBJ1-1	TGTGCCAGCAGCCCCGGCAGGGGAGCCACTGAAGCTTTCTTT	CASSPGRGATEAFF
TRBD2	few	TRBV20-1	TRBJ2-7	TGCAGTGCTAGGCTGACTAGCGGGGGTGACGAGCAGTACTTC	CSARLTSGGDEQYF